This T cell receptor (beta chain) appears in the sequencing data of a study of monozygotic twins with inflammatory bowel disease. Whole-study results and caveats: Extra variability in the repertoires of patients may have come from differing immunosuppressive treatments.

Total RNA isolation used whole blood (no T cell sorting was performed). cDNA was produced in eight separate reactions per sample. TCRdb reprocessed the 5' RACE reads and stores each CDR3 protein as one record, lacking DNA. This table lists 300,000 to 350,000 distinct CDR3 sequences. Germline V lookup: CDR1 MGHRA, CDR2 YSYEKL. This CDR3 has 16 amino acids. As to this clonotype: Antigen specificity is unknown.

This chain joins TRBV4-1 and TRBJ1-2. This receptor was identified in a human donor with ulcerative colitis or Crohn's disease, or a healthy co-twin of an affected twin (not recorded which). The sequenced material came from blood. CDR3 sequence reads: CASSQQPRAGSYGYTF.